This T cell receptor beta chain emerged from a study of response to subunit inactivated influenza vaccine. This CDR3 spans 13 amino acids. Trimming pared 7 bases from V and 2 bases from J, leaving 11 bases between. In germline, CDR1 is SNHLY, CDR2 FYNNEI. Overall study findings and caveats: New T cells are recruited in small numbers by each seasonal influenza vaccination, according to the authors' suggestion.

TCRdb independently ran MiXCR on the RT-PCR reads; one entry per CDR3 protein. The profile covers roughly 670,000 distinct CDR3 sequences, with 11% to 15% appearing a single time and 7.5% to 8% taken by the ten largest. Comment on this clonotype: Its antigen remains unidentified.

Sequenced material: PBMCs from blood, taken less than 15 days before vaccination. The V gene is TRBV2, the J gene TRBJ1-1; D possibly corresponds to TRBD1 (5 bases). This clonotype originated in a man aged 45-65 years who received an inactivated influenza vaccine. The CDR3 region has the DNA TGTGCCAGCATGGGGACCCAAAACACTGAAGCTTTCTTT. Its translation: CASMGTQNTEAFF.